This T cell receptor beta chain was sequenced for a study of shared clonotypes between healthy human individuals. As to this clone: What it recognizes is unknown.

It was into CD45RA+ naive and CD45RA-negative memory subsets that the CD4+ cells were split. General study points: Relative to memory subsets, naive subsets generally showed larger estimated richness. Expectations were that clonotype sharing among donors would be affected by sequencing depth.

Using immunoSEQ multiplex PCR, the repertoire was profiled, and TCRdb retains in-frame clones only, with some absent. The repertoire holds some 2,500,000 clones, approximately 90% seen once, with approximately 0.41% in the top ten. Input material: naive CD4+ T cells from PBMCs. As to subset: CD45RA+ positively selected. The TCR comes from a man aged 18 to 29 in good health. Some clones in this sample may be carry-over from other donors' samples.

The CDR3, as DNA: TGTGCCAGTAGTATAATAGTGGGGGGGCGCGAAAGTCAGCCCCAGCATTTT. Encoded protein: CASSIIVGGRESQPQHF. This chain links TRBV19 with TRBJ1-5; D may be TRBD1 (6 bases). Trimming cost V 2 bases and J 6 bases, with 20 bases left between them. Germline lookup yields CDR1 LNHDA and CDR2 SQIVND (reference sequence). The CDR3 totals 17 residues. The whole variable domain, remainder taken from reference TRBV19 and TRBJ1-5, is DGGITQSPKYLFRKEGQNVTLSCEQNLNHDAMYWYRQDPGQGLRLIYYSQIVNDFQKGDIAEGYSVSREKKESFPLTVTSAQKNPTAFYLCASSIIVGGRESQPQHFGDGTRLSIL.